The 8 T cell receptor beta chains below all came from one sample that was sequenced in a study of chemoradiotherapy in HPV16-positive cancers (dated by TCRdb to the early 2020s). Library preparation employed the immunoSEQ multiplex PCR assay. TCRdb limited this immuneACCESS table to in-frame rearrangements with V and J called. A share of clones is missing; checked studies link under half to unresolved V genes, and the rest is unexplained. In all, the sample holds about 21,000 clones, and 70% to 90% of those were seen once. Together, the top ten hold about 4.6% of the sample. Sequencing used blood, obtained from a patient who underwent chemoradiotherapy. These receptor sequences come from a human donor with HPV-associated anogenital cancer.

The chain uses TRBV4-3 and TRBJ2-5, with 9 bases matching TRBD1. Looked up from germline, CDR1 is LGHNA and CDR2 is YSLEER. There are 16 residues in the CDR3. J lost 7 bases, V lost 0 bases, and 9 bases had no gene match. CDR3: CASSQDRGQGPGTQYF. In DNA, the CDR3 is TGCGCCAGCAGCCAAGATAGGGGACAGGGTCCTGGGACCCAGTACTTC.

J is TRBJ2-7 and V is TRBV4-3, with 8 bases identical to TRBD1. Unmatched junction bases numbered 6, after V lost 3 bases and J lost 2 bases. Germline-derived CDR1 and CDR2 are LGHNA and YSLEER. The CDR3 has 15 residues. The CDR3 protein is CASSQDRDEAYEQYF. The CDR3 bases are TGCGCCAGCAGCCAGGACAGGGACGAAGCCTACGAGCAGTACTTC.

V usage is TRBV7-9 and J usage is TRBJ1-2; D unresolved. The V gene's germline CDR1 is SEHNR and CDR2 FQNEAQ (reference sequence). This CDR3 has 11 amino acids. V lost 7 bases to trimming and J lost 8 bases, with 11 bases between them. Written as DNA, the CDR3 is TGTGCCAGCACCCAACTCGCCGGCTACACCTTC. This translates into CASTQLAGYTF.

The chain carries TRBV14 and TRBJ1-1; 9 bases map to TRBD1. Trimming at V came to 0 bases and at J to 9 bases, leaving 11 bases not matched to a gene. This CDR3 contains 16 residues. Germline values: CDR1 SGHDN, CDR2 FVKESK. This chain's CDR3 is CASSQDLGGQGGKAFF. As DNA, the CDR3 is TGTGCCAGCAGCCAAGATCTGGGGGGACAGGGAGGGAAAGCTTTCTTT.

The rearrangement links TRBV11-3 to TRBJ1-1; maybe TRBD1 (6 bases). V was shortened by 2 bases and J by 11 bases, with 12 bases between the two germline ends. CDR1 and CDR2 from the germline V gene are SGHNT and YENEEA. The CDR3 contains 12 residues. Here the CDR3 reads CASSLRGGEAFF. CDR3 DNA sequence: TGTGCCAGCAGCTTAAGAGGGGGTGAGGCTTTCTTT.

The V call is TRBV18, the J call TRBJ1-4; D may be TRBD1 (5 bases). In germline, CDR1 is KGHSH, CDR2 LQKENI. The V and J ends lost 2 bases and 13 bases respectively, with 14 bases between them. The CDR3 consists of 13 residues. CDR3 coding DNA: TGTGCCAGCTCACCAAGCCGGGACGGTCGACTGTTTTTT. This translates into CASSPSRDGRLFF.

The chain couples TRBV10-3 to TRBJ1-4; the D is unclear. Trimming shortened V by 1 base and J by 8 bases, and 11 bases separated the two germline ends. CDR1 and CDR2 (germline): ENHRY, SYGVKD. There are 14 residues in the CDR3. This CDR3 is CAISEFGVGEKLFF. DNA for the CDR3: TGTGCCATCAGTGAGTTCGGGGTCGGAGAAAAACTGTTTTTT.

The rearrangement joins TRBV6-6 to TRBJ1-2; D gene ambiguous. Germline V gene lookup returns CDR1 MNHNY and CDR2 SVGAGI (reference sequence). The CDR3 spans 14 residues. Trimming removed 0 bases at V and 2 bases at J, with 7 bases between. The DNA for the CDR3 is TGTGCCAGCAGTTACTCTAAAGGAAACTATGGCTACACCTTC. This gives the protein CASSYSKGNYGYTF.